This T cell receptor beta chain was sequenced during a study of blood T cell repertoires in COVID-19. On the study more broadly: Donors in the United States, Italy and Spain gave samples during acute or convalescent COVID-19. T cells, B-cell-depleted T cells, or PBMCs supplied cDNA or gDNA.

Seattle's enrolled individuals joined amid active infection and were then monitored longitudinally. The CDR3 contains 14 residues. Per the germline V gene, CDR1 is SGHNT and CDR2 is YYREEE (reference sequence). V was pared by 3 bases and J by 8 bases, with 2 bases of the junction left unmatched. Source study methods: Amplifying reference gene primers gave estimates of nucleated cell counts. The protocol was immunoSEQ multiplex PCR, while the TCRdb copy is restricted to in-frame clones and leaves out a portion. The V and J calls and clone size are taken from that table; D and trimming were inferred from the DNA. Of 270,000 or so clones in the sample, roughly 86% were seen once.

This chain links TRBV5-4 with TRBJ1-6; 10 bases match TRBD1. Sequenced: peripheral blood. The receptor was isolated from a woman in her twenties or thirties with COVID-19, enrolled during active disease. This chain's CDR3 is CASSSGQGDSPLHF. Written as DNA, the CDR3 is TGTGCCAGCAGCTCAGGACAGGGGGATTCACCCCTCCACTTT.